This T cell receptor (beta chain) was documented in a study of cytomegalovirus exposure and HLA in healthy donors. Study in general: Across 350 to 500 genotyped donors, 81% landed in the Caucasian-associated ancestry cluster.

Whole-study findings and limits: Rare TCR sequences predominated, though certain public TCRs were found in many donors.

Regarding this clone: As yet, its antigen is unknown.

PCR involved 60 Vbeta and 13 Jbeta primers. As originally analysed: Counted up in a later analysis, unique TCR beta chains came to some 72 million, with about 9.9 million shared. Profiling relied on immunoSEQ multiplex PCR, and the TCRdb table lists in-frame clones only, not all of them. That table is the source of V, J and clone size, and D and trimming were worked out from the DNA. The sample shows about 200,000 clones, over 80% of them seen only once. The length of the CDR3 is 15 residues. Germline CDR1 reads MDHEN; CDR2 reads SYDVKM. J gave up 7 bases and V 6 bases, and 10 bases lay outside the gene matches.

The sample was PBMCs. The V gene is TRBV28, the J gene TRBJ2-1; 9 nucleotides match TRBD2. The sequence came from a middle-aged man in good health and CMV-seropositive. The CDR3 spells CASSSRRLAVNEQFF. CDR3 bases: TGTGCCAGCAGCTCCAGGAGACTAGCGGTTAATGAGCAGTTCTTC.